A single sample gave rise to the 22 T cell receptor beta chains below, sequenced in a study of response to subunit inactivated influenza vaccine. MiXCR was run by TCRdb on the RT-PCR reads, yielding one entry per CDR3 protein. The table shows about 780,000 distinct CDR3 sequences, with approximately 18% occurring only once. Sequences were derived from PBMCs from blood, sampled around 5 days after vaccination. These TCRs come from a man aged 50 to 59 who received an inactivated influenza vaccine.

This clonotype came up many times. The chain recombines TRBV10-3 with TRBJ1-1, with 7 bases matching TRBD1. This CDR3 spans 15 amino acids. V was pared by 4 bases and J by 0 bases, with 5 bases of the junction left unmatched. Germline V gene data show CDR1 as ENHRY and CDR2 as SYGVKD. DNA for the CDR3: TGTGCCATCAGTGGATGGGACAGTCTGAACACTGAAGCTTTCTTT. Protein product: CAISGWDSLNTEAFF.

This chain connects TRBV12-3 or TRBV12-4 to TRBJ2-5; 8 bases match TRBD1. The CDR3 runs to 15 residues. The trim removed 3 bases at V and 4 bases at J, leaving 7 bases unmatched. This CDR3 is CASSFDRGVRETQYF. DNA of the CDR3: TGTGCCAGCAGTTTTGACAGGGGAGTTCGAGAGACCCAGTACTTC.

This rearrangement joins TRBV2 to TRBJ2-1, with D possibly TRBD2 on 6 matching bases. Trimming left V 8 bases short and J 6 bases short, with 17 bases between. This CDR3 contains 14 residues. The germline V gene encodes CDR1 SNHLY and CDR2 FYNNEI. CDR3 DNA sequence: TGTGCCAGCCTAGGGACTCTACTGATCAATGAGCAGTTCTTC. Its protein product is CASLGTLLINEQFF. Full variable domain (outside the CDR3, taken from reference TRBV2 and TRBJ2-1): EPEVTQTPSHQVTQMGQEVILRCVPISNHLYFYWYRQILGQKVEFLVSFYNNEISEKSEIFDDQFSVERPDGSNFTLKIRSTKLEDSAMYFCASLGTLLINEQFFGPGTRLTVL.

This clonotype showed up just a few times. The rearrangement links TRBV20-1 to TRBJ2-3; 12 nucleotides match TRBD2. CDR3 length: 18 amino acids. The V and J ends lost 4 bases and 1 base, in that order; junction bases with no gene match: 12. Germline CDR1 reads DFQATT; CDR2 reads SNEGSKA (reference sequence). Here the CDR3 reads CSATISSGGAVGTDTQYF. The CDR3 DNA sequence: TGCAGTGCTACCATTTCTAGCGGGGGGGCCGTAGGCACAGATACGCAGTATTTT.

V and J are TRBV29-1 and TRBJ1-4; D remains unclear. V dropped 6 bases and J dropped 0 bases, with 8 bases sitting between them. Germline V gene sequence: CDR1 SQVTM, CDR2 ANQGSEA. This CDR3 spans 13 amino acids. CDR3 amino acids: CSVLTTTNEKLFF. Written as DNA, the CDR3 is TGCAGCGTATTGACAACAACTAATGAAAAACTGTTTTTT.

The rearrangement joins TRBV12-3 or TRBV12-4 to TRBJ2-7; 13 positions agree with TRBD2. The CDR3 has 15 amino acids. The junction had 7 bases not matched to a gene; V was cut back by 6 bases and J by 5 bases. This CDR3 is CASRATSGGPHEQYF. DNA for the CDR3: TGTGCCAGCAGAGCGACTAGCGGGGGGCCCCACGAGCAGTACTTC.

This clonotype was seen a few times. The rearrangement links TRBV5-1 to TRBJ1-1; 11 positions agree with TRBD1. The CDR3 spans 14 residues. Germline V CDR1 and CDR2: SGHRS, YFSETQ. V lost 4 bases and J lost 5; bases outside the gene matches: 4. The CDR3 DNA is TGCGCCAGCAGCGCGGGGACAGGGGGAACTGAAGCTTTCTTT. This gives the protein CASSAGTGGTEAFF.

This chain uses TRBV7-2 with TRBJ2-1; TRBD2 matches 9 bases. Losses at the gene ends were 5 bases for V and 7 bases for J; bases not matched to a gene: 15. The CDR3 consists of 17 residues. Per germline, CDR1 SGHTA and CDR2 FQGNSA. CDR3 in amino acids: CASSNWGSSSGINEQFF. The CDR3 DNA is TGTGCCAGCAGCAACTGGGGGTCCTCTAGCGGGATAAATGAGCAGTTCTTC.

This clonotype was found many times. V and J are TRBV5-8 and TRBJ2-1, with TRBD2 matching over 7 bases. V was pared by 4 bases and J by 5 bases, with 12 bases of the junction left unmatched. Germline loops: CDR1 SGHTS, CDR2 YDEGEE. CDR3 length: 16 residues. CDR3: CASSRRSHRGDNEQFF. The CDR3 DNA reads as TGTGCCAGCAGCCGCCGGTCCCACCGGGGGGACAATGAGCAGTTCTTC.

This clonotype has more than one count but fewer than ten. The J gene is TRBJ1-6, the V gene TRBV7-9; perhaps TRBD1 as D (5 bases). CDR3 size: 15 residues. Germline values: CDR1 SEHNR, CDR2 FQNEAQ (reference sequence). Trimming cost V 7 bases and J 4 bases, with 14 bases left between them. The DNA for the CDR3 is TGTGCCAGCACCCAGACAGAGACTTATAATTCACCCCTCCACTTT. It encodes CASTQTETYNSPLHF.

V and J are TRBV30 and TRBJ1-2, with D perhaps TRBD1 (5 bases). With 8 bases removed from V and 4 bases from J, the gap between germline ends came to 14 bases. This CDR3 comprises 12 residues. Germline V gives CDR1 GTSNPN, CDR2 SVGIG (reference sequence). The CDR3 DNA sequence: TGTGCCGGCCGGGACTTTTCCTATGGCTACACCTTC. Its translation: CAGRDFSYGYTF.

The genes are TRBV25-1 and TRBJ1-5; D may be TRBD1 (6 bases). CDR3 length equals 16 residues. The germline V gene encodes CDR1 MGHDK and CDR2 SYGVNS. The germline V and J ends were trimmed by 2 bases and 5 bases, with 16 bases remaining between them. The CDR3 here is CASSEQGWQGHQPQHF. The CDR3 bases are TGTGCCAGCAGTGAACAGGGGTGGCAGGGACATCAGCCCCAGCATTTT.

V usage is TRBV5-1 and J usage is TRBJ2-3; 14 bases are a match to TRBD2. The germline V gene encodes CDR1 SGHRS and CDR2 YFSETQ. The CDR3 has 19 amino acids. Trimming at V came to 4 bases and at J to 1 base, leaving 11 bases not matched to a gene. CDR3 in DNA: TGCGCCAGCAGCCGGCCGACTAGCGGGAGGGCCCGAGGCACAGATACGCAGTATTTT. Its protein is CASSRPTSGRARGTDTQYF.

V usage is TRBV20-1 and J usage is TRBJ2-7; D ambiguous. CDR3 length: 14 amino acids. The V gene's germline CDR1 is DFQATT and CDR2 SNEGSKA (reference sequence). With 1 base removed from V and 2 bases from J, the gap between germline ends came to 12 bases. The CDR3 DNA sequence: TGCAGTGCTAGAGGGCTCCTAACTACCTACGAGCAGTACTTC. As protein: CSARGLLTTYEQYF.

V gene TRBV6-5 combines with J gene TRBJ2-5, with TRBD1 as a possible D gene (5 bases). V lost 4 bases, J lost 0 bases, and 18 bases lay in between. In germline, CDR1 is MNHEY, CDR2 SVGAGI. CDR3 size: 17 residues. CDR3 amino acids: CASSWNIDREYQETQYF. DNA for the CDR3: TGTGCCAGCAGTTGGAACATCGACAGAGAGTACCAAGAGACCCAGTACTTC.

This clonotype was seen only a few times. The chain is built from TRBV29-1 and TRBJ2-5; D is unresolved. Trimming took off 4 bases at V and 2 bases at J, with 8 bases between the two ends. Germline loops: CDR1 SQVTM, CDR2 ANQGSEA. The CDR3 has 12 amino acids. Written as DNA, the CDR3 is TGCAGCGTTGTGGGCAGGCAAGAGACCCAGTACTTC. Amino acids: CSVVGRQETQYF. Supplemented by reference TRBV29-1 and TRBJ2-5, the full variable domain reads SAVISQKPSRDICQRGTSLTIQCQVDSQVTMMFWYRQQPGQSLTLIATANQGSEATYESGFVIDKFPISRPNLTFSTLTVSNMSPEDSSIYLCSVVGRQETQYFGPGTRLLVL.

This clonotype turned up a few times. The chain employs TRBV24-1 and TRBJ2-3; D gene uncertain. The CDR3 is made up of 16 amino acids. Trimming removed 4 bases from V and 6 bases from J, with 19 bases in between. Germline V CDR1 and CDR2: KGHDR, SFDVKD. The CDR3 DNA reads TGTGCCACCAGTGACGGTCCGACGTCGGGTAGGGATACGCAGTATTTT. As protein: CATSDGPTSGRDTQYF.

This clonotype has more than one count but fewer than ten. The chain's CDR3 is CASSPTSGGNNEQFF. The CDR3 DNA follows: TGCGCCAGCAGCCCGACTAGCGGGGGAAACAATGAGCAGTTCTTC. V gene TRBV5-1 combines with J gene TRBJ2-1; 12 bases are shared with TRBD2. CDR3 length: 15 residues. CDR1 is SGHRS, CDR2 YFSETQ, per germline. V lost 4 bases, J lost 5 bases, and 4 bases stayed unmatched.

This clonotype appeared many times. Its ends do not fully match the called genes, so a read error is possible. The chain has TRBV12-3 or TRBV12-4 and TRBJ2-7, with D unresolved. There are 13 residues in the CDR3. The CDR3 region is CASSLGPGGEQYF. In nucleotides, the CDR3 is TGTGCCAGCAGCTTAGGGCCCGGCGGCGAGCAGTACTTC.

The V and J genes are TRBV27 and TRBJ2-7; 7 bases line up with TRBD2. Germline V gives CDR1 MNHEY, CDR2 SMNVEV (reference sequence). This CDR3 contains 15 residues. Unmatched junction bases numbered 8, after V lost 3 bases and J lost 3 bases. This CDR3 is CASSFTKGLNYEQYF. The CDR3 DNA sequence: TGTGCCAGCAGTTTCACGAAGGGACTAAACTACGAGCAGTACTTC.

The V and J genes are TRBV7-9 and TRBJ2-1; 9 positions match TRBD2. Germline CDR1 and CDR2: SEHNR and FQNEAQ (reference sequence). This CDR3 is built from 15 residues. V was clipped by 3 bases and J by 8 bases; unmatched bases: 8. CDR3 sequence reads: CASSLTSGRQDEQFF. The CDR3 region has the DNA TGTGCCAGCAGCTTGACAAGCGGGAGGCAGGATGAGCAGTTCTTC.

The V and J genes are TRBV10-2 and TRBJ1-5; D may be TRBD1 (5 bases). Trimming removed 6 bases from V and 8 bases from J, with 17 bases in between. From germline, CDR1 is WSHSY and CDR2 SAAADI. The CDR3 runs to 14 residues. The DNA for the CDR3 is TGCGCCAGCAGATCGGTAGGGATAGGGGAGCCCCAGCATTTT. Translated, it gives CASRSVGIGEPQHF.